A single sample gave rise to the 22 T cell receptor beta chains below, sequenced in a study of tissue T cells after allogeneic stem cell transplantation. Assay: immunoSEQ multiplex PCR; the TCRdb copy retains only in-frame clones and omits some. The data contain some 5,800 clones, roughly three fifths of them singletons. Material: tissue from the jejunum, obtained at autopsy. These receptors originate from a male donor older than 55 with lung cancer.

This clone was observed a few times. The CDR3 DNA is TGTGCCAGCAGCTTAGACGTGAGCTCCTACGAGCAGTACTTC. This gives the protein CASSLDVSSYEQYF. The J gene is TRBJ2-7, the V gene TRBV11-1, with no clear D. This CDR3 is built from 14 residues. Germline CDR1 SGHAT, CDR2 FQDESV (reference sequence). Trimming left V 1 base short and J 0 bases short, with 7 bases between.

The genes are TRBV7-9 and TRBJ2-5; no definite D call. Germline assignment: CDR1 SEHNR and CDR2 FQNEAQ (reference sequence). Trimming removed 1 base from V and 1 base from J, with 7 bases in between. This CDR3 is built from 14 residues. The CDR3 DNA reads TGTGCCAGCAGCTTAGGGCTAGGCCAAGAGACCCAGTACTTC. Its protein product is CASSLGLGQETQYF.

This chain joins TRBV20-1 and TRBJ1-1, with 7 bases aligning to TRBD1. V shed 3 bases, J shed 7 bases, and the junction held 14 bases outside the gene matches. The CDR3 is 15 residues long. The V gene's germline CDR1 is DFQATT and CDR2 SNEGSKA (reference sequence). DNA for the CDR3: TGCAGTGCTAGTGACAGGGCGAATTATGGACGTGAAGCTTTCTTT. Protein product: CSASDRANYGREAFF.

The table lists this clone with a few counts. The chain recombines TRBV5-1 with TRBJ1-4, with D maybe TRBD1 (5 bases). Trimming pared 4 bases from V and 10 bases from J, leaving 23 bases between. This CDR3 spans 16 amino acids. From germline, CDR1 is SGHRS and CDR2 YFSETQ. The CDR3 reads CASSALGGAADGKLFF. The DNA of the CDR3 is TGCGCCAGCAGCGCCCTAGGCGGGGCAGCGGATGGAAAACTGTTTTTT.

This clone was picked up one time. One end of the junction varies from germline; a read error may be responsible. Written as DNA, the CDR3 is TGCGCCTCCGGGACAGGGATAGGCTACGAGCAGTACTTC. It is translated as CASGTGIGYEQYF. The rearrangement links TRBV6-6 to TRBJ2-7; 9 bases match TRBD1. Germline V gene sequence: CDR1 MNHNY, CDR2 SVGAGI (reference sequence). The CDR3 length is 13 residues.

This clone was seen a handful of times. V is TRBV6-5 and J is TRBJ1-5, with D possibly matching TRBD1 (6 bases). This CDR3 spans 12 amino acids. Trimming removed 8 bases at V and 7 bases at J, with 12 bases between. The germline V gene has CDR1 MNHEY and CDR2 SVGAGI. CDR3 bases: TGTGCCAGCTCTCAGCAGGGGCAGCCCCAGCATTTT. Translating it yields CASSQQGQPQHF.

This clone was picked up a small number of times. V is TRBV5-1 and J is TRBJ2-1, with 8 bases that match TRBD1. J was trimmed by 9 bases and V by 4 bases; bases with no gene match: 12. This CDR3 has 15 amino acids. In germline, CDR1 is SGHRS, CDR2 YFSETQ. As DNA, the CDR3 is TGCGCCAGCAGCAAACTGACAGGGGAGGTTGGTGAGCAGTTCTTC. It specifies CASSKLTGEVGEQFF.

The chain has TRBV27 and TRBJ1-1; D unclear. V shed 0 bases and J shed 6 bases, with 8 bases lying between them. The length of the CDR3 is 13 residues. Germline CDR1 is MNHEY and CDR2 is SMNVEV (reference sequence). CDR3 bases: TGTGCCAGCAGTTTATCACTGGGCTCTGAAGCTTTCTTT. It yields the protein CASSLSLGSEAFF.

The CDR3 protein is CAGQGTRNNYGYTF. CDR3 in DNA: TGTGCCGGCCAAGGGACCAGGAATAACTATGGCTACACCTTC. V gene TRBV28 combines with J gene TRBJ1-2, with D tentatively TRBD1 (5 bases). The CDR3 extends over 14 amino acids. Trimming pared 11 bases from V and 1 base from J, leaving 17 bases between. Per the germline V gene, CDR1 is MDHEN and CDR2 is SYDVKM.

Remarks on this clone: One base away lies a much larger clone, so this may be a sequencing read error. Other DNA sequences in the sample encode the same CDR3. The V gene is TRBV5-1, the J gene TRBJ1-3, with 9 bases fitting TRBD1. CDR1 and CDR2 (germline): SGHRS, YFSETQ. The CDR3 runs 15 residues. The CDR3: CASSAQGADGNTIYF. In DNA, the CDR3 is TGCGCTAGCAGCGCACAGGGGGCGGATGGAAACACCATATATTTT.

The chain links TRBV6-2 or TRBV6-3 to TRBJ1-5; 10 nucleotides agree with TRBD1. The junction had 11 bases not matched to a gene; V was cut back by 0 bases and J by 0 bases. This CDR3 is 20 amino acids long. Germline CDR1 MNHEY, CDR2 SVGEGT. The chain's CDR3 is CASSYSGQGKGGYSNQPQHF. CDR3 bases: TGTGCCAGCAGTTACTCGGGACAGGGGAAGGGGGGCTATAGCAATCAGCCCCAGCATTTT.

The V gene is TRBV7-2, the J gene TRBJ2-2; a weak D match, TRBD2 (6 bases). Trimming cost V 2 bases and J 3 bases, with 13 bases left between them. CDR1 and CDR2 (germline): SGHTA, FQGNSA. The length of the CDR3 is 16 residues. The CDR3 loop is CASSLMAGRDTGELFF. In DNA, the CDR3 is TGTGCCAGCAGCTTAATGGCGGGGCGTGACACCGGGGAGCTGTTTTTT.

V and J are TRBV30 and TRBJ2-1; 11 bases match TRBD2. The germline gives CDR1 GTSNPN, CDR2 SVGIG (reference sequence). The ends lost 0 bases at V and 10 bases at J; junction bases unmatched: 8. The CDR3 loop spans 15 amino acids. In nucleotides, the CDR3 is TGTGCCTGGAGTGTCACTAGCGGGAGAATTCAAGAGCAGTTCTTC. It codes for CAWSVTSGRIQEQFF.

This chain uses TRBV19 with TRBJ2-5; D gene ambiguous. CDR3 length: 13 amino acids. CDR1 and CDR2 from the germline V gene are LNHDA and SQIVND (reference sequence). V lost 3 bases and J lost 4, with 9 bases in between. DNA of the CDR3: TGTGCCAGTAGTATTGCGCAGTTAGAGACCCAGTACTTC. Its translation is CASSIAQLETQYF.

The CDR3 reads CASSGTSGSYEQYF. As DNA, the CDR3 is TGTGCCAGCAGTGGGACTAGCGGGAGTTACGAGCAGTACTTC. This chain links TRBV2 with TRBJ2-7, with 13 bases that match TRBD2. CDR3 length: 14 residues. Germline loops: CDR1 SNHLY, CDR2 FYNNEI. J was trimmed by 4 bases and V by 4 bases; bases with no gene match: 1.

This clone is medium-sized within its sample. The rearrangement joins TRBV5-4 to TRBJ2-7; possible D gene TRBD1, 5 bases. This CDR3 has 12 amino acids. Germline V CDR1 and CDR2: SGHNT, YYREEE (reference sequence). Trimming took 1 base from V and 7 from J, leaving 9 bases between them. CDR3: CASSLPGQEQYF. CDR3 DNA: TGTGCCAGCAGCTTGCCAGGGCAAGAGCAGTACTTC.

The DNA for the CDR3 is TGTGCCACCGCTGGACCCCGCATAATCAATGAGCAGTTCTTC. This encodes CATAGPRIINEQFF. V and J are TRBV14 and TRBJ2-1, with D unclear. The CDR3 has 14 amino acids. Deletions cut 10 bases from V and 6 bases from J, with 19 bases between. From germline, CDR1 is SGHDN and CDR2 FVKESK.

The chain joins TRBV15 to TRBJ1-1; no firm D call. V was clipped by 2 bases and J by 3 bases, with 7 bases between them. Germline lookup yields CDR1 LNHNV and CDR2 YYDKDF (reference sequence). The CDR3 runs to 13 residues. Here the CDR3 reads CATSRTMDTEAFF. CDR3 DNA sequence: TGTGCCACCAGCAGAACCATGGACACTGAAGCTTTCTTT.

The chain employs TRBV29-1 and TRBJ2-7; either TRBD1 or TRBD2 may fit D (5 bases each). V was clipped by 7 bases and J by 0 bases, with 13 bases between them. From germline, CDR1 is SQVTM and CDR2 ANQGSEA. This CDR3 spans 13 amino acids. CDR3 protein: CSAEVGTSYEQYF. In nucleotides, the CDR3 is TGCAGCGCTGAGGTGGGGACCTCCTACGAGCAGTACTTC.

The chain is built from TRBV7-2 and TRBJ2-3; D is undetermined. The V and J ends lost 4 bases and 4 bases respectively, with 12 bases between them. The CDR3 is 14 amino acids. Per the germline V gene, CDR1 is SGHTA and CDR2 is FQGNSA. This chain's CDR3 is CASSSTQAADTQYF. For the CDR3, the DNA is TGTGCCAGCAGCTCGACTCAGGCGGCAGATACGCAGTATTTT.

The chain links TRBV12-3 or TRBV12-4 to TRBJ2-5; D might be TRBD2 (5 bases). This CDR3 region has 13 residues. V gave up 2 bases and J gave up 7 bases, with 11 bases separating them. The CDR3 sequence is CASSLKRGVTQYF. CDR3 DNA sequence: TGTGCCAGCAGTTTAAAACGGGGTGTGACCCAGTACTTC.

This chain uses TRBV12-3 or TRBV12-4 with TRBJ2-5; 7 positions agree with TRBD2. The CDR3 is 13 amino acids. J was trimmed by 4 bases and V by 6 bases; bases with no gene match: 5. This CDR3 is CASRPGRRETQYF. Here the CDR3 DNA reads TGTGCCAGCAGACCCGGGAGGAGAGAGACCCAGTACTTC.